These 26 T cell receptor beta chains share one sample of origin, sequenced in a study of PD-L1 blockade in urothelial cancer. The time point was: pretreatment peripheral blood. Using immunoSEQ multiplex PCR, the repertoire was profiled, and TCRdb retains in-frame clones only, with some absent. The table includes 48,000 or so clones, roughly nine tenths detected once. Sequenced here: PBMCs, sampled around atezolizumab (anti-PD-L1) treatment. The source of these receptors is a woman in her fifties or sixties with urothelial cancer.

The chain is built from TRBV7-8 and TRBJ2-6, with 7 positions matching TRBD2. The V segment lost 1 base and the J segment 2 bases; nucleotides outside the gene matches: 2. Germline CDR1 SGHVS, CDR2 FQNEAQ. The CDR3 extends over 16 amino acids. This CDR3 is CASSLVGGTGANVLTF. CDR3 sequence (DNA): TGTGCCAGCAGCTTAGTGGGGGGGACTGGGGCCAACGTCCTGACTTTC.

Notes on this clone: The conserved final phenylalanine or tryptophan is absent from the CDR3, which likely points to a read error. No DNA is shown, since the ends of the CDR3 on it are uncertain; the CDR3 is the one TCRdb lists. The chain couples TRBV18 to TRBJ1-2; TRBD1, as called in the table, went unchecked against the DNA. In germline, CDR1 is KGHSH, CDR2 LQKENI. The CDR3 is 11 residues long, counting both termini. CDR3 region: CAARIRDSYLI.

The CDR3 loop is CASSQDRAREQYF. The CDR3 nucleotides read TGTGCCAGCAGCCAAGACAGGGCAAGGGAGCAGTACTTC. The chain joins TRBV7-9 to TRBJ2-7; 7 bases match TRBD1. J lost 7 bases, V lost 5 bases, and 8 bases had no gene match. Germline V gene lookup returns CDR1 SEHNR and CDR2 FQNEAQ (reference sequence). This CDR3 has 13 amino acids.

This clone has more than one count but fewer than ten. The chain is built from TRBV18 and TRBJ2-7; D remains unclear. V was shortened by 2 bases and J by 4 bases, with 6 bases between the two germline ends. The CDR3 totals 12 residues. Per the germline V gene, CDR1 is KGHSH and CDR2 is LQKENI. Here the CDR3 DNA reads TGTGCCAGCTCACCAGGAGATTACGAGCAGTACTTC. Translating gives CASSPGDYEQYF.

The rearrangement joins TRBV5-6 to TRBJ2-4, with TRBD2 as a possible D gene (6 bases). Germline V gene lookup returns CDR1 SGHDT and CDR2 YYEEEE. The CDR3 runs to 18 residues. The germline V and J ends were trimmed by 1 base and 0 bases, with 17 bases remaining between them. CDR3 DNA sequence: TGTGCCAGCAGCTTGAAGGGACTCCGAACGCTAGCCAAAAACATTCAGTACTTC. Its translation is CASSLKGLRTLAKNIQYF.

The V gene is TRBV7-8, the J gene TRBJ1-5, with D possibly TRBD1 on 6 matching bases. The V end lost 3 bases, the J end lost 7 bases, and 13 bases lay between the germline ends. Germline CDR1 SGHVS, CDR2 FQNEAQ. CDR3 length: 14 residues. CDR3 nucleotides: TGTGCCAGCAGCTTGGGGGCAGGGCAGCAGCCCCAGCATTTT. Amino acids: CASSLGAGQQPQHF. The full variable domain, with the rest looked up from reference TRBV7-8 and TRBJ1-5, is GAGVSQSPRYKVAKRGQDVALRCDPISGHVSLFWYQQALGQGPEFLTYFQNEAQLDKSGLPSDRFFAERPEGSVSTLKIQRTQQEDSAVYLCASSLGAGQQPQHFGDGTRLSIL.

CDR3 in DNA: TGTGCCAGCAGCTTGGCTAGCGGGACAGAGACCCAGTACTTC. Translation gives CASSLASGTETQYF. The V gene is TRBV5-6, the J gene TRBJ2-5; the match to TRBD2 covers 9 bases. The J segment lost 4 bases and the V segment lost 0 bases, leaving 1 base of the junction unmatched. Germline assignment: CDR1 SGHDT and CDR2 YYEEEE. The CDR3 extends over 14 amino acids.

The chain has TRBV7-2 and TRBJ1-2, with D possibly matching TRBD1 (6 bases). Germline loops: CDR1 SGHTA, CDR2 FQGNSA. This CDR3 comprises 15 residues. V was clipped by 4 bases and J by 4 bases, with 16 bases between them. The CDR3 region has the DNA TGTGCCAGCAGCTCAACCCCGGGGGGGCCCTATGGCTACACCTTC. Its protein is CASSSTPGGPYGYTF.

This chain uses TRBV7-2 with TRBJ2-1, with D tentatively TRBD2 (6 bases). Germline V lookup: CDR1 SGHTA, CDR2 FQGNSA. CDR3 size: 13 residues. Trimming removed 4 bases from V and 6 bases from J, with 10 bases in between. The CDR3 protein is CASSSGSGNEQFF. The DNA for the CDR3 is TGTGCCAGCAGCTCCGGGAGCGGCAATGAGCAGTTCTTC.

This clone was recorded once. The chain has TRBV18 and TRBJ2-4; TRBD1 agrees at 7 bases. The V gene end was trimmed by 2 bases and the J gene end by 0 bases; junction bases not matched to a gene: 16. CDR3 length: 20 amino acids. CDR1 KGHSH and CDR2 LQKENI come from the germline V gene. CDR3: CASSPIPGQSMNLAKNIQYF. For the CDR3, the DNA is TGTGCCAGCTCACCAATACCGGGACAGAGTATGAATCTAGCCAAAAACATTCAGTACTTC.

The V call is TRBV10-1, the J call TRBJ2-1; D uncertain. Germline CDR1 is WNHNN and CDR2 is SYGVQD (reference sequence). The CDR3 runs to 8 residues. Trimming stripped 11 bases from V and 8 bases from J, with 4 bases between. The CDR3 is CAGHEQFF. CDR3 nucleotides: TGCGCCGGGCATGAGCAGTTCTTC.

V gene TRBV11-2 combines with J gene TRBJ2-1, with unresolved D. Per germline, CDR1 SGHAT and CDR2 FQNNGV. With 4 bases removed from V and 4 bases from J, the gap between germline ends came to 11 bases. The CDR3 contains 14 residues. The CDR3 spells CASSSQTFYNEQFF. The CDR3 region has the DNA TGTGCCAGCAGCTCTCAGACTTTTTACAATGAGCAGTTCTTC.

This clone has a single count. The V call is TRBV11-3, the J call TRBJ1-3; a possible D gene is TRBD1 (6 bases). CDR1 is SGHNT and CDR2 is YENEEA in the germline V gene. V was trimmed by 5 bases and J by 9 bases, leaving 17 bases between them. CDR3 length equals 14 residues. Written as DNA, the CDR3 is TGTGCCAGCAGCGCACAGGGACCAGGGAGCACCATATATTTT. Translating it yields CASSAQGPGSTIYF.

This sequence joins TRBV19 and TRBJ2-5, with 8 bases identical to TRBD1. Germline assignment: CDR1 LNHDA and CDR2 SQIVND (reference sequence). With V trimmed by 6 bases and J by 2 bases, 8 bases remained unmatched. This CDR3 is 15 amino acids long. CDR3 protein: CASSFGQGVQETQYF. CDR3 in DNA: TGTGCCAGTAGCTTCGGACAGGGCGTTCAAGAGACCCAGTACTTC. Full variable domain (missing parts from reference TRBV19 and TRBJ2-5): DGGITQSPKYLFRKEGQNVTLSCEQNLNHDAMYWYRQDPGQGLRLIYYSQIVNDFQKGDIAEGYSVSREKKESFPLTVTSAQKNPTAFYLCASSFGQGVQETQYFGPGTRLLVL.

CDR3 nucleotide sequence: TGTGCCAGCAGCTCTTCCGGGACACTGACCTACGAGCAGTACTTC. Protein: CASSSSGTLTYEQYF. The chain joins TRBV7-6 to TRBJ2-7; maybe TRBD1 (6 bases). The V gene lost 4 bases and the J gene lost 2 bases, with 15 bases spanning the gap. Germline loops: CDR1 SGHVS, CDR2 FNYEAQ. The CDR3 length is 15 residues.

This sequence joins TRBV19 and TRBJ2-5; D not certain. This CDR3 is 14 amino acids long. V was shortened by 3 bases and J by 0 bases, with 8 bases between the two germline ends. Germline V gives CDR1 LNHDA, CDR2 SQIVND (reference sequence). The CDR3 region has the DNA TGTGCCAGTAGTATCCTACTACACCAAGAGACCCAGTACTTC. Protein product: CASSILLHQETQYF.

The rearrangement links TRBV7-8 to TRBJ2-1, with 8 bases fitting TRBD2. The CDR3 contains 17 residues. Germline V CDR1 and CDR2: SGHVS, FQNEAQ. With 5 bases clipped from V and 2 bases from J, the junction kept 11 bases outside the gene matches. The CDR3 coding sequence is TGTGCCAGCAGCCCTCGGGCTAGCGGGCCTGCCTACAATGAGCAGTTCTTC. This translates into CASSPRASGPAYNEQFF. Variable domain in full (rest from reference TRBV7-8 and TRBJ2-1): GAGVSQSPRYKVAKRGQDVALRCDPISGHVSLFWYQQALGQGPEFLTYFQNEAQLDKSGLPSDRFFAERPEGSVSTLKIQRTQQEDSAVYLCASSPRASGPAYNEQFFGPGTRLTVL.

This chain joins TRBV11-1 and TRBJ2-1, with 8 nucleotides matching TRBD2. CDR1 SGHAT and CDR2 FQDESV come from the germline V gene (reference sequence). V trimming: 3 bases; J trimming: 4 bases; junction bases outside the gene matches: 5. This CDR3 contains 15 residues. The CDR3 is CASSFGGALYNEQFF. CDR3 coding DNA: TGTGCCAGCAGCTTCGGGGGGGCCCTTTACAATGAGCAGTTCTTC.

This clone was observed a handful of times. The V and J genes are TRBV5-1 and TRBJ2-2, with 8 bases lining up with TRBD2. Germline loops: CDR1 SGHRS, CDR2 YFSETQ. The V segment lost 0 bases and the J segment 1 base; nucleotides outside the gene matches: 8. This CDR3 comprises 18 residues. The CDR3 sequence: CASSLAFGGGQNTGELFF. CDR3 DNA sequence: TGCGCCAGCAGCTTGGCTTTCGGGGGGGGTCAGAACACCGGGGAGCTGTTTTTT.

The rearrangement links TRBV6-1 to TRBJ2-3; TRBD1 matches 8 bases. Germline CDR1 reads MNHNS; CDR2 reads SASEGT. This CDR3 comprises 17 residues. Trimming cost V 2 bases and J 2 bases; bases outside gene matches: 9. CDR3 residues: CASSESAGGVSTDTQYF. CDR3 DNA: TGTGCCAGCAGTGAATCGGCAGGGGGCGTCTCCACAGATACGCAGTATTTT.

This clone is labeled as medium-sized. The chain joins TRBV13 to TRBJ2-5; possibly TRBD2 for D (6 bases). The CDR3 is 14 residues long. The V gene lost 2 bases and the J gene lost 3 bases, with 10 bases spanning the gap. Germline-derived CDR1 and CDR2 are PRHDT and FYEKMQ (reference sequence). CDR3 bases: TGTGCCAGCAGCTTAACTAGCCCCAAAGAGACCCAGTACTTC. The encoded protein is CASSLTSPKETQYF.

The chain couples TRBV6-5 to TRBJ1-2; 7 bases line up with TRBD1. This CDR3 spans 16 amino acids. Germline V gene sequence: CDR1 MNHEY, CDR2 SVGAGI. The V gene end was trimmed by 1 base and the J gene end by 0 bases; junction bases not matched to a gene: 5. The CDR3 nucleotides read TGTGCCAGCAGTTACTTTGGGACAGCCTCTAACTATGGCTACACCTTC. It yields the protein CASSYFGTASNYGYTF.

This sequence joins TRBV2 and TRBJ2-7; D is ambiguous. CDR1 is SNHLY and CDR2 is FYNNEI in the germline V gene. The CDR3 contains 14 residues. V shed 3 bases and J shed 0 bases, with 9 bases lying between them. The CDR3 loop is CASSDTWSSYEQYF. The DNA for the CDR3 is TGTGCCAGCAGTGACACCTGGAGCTCCTACGAGCAGTACTTC.

This clone has only one observation. The rearrangement uses TRBV7-9 and TRBJ2-3; possibly TRBD2 for D (5 bases). CDR1 is SEHNR and CDR2 is FQNEAQ in the germline V gene (reference sequence). This CDR3 has 13 residues. With 5 bases removed from V and 2 bases from J, the gap between germline ends came to 8 bases. The CDR3 DNA sequence: TGTGCCAGCAGCCCCCGGGACACAGATACGCAGTATTTT. It translates to CASSPRDTDTQYF.

This clone was picked up one time. The genes are TRBV5-1 and TRBJ1-1; 7 bases line up with TRBD1. Germline V CDR1 and CDR2: SGHRS, YFSETQ. This CDR3 is 14 amino acids long. V gave up 4 bases and J gave up 4 bases; unmatched junction bases: 7. The CDR3 nucleotides are TGCGCCAGCAGCACCAGGACAGGAGCCACTGAAGCTTTCTTT. Residues: CASSTRTGATEAFF.

The rearrangement links TRBV18 to TRBJ1-3, with 7 bases lining up with TRBD1. V shed 6 bases and J 0 bases; nucleotides not matched to a gene: 8. There are 16 residues in the CDR3. Germline V gives CDR1 KGHSH, CDR2 LQKENI. The CDR3 sequence is CASSDATGNSGNTIYF. CDR3 bases: TGTGCCAGCTCTGACGCGACAGGGAACTCTGGAAACACCATATATTTT.